The clone carrying this T cell receptor (beta chain) was seen more than once but under ten times. Per the study methods: Amplification of reference gene primers was used by the study to estimate nucleated cell counts. The assay was immunoSEQ multiplex PCR, and TCRdb's table has in-frame clones only and misses some. The V and J calls and the clone size are those of that table, but D and trimming were determined from the DNA. The sample has about 110,000 clones, about 82% seen once. This sample is drawn from a study of blood T cell repertoires in COVID-19. At the level of the study: Whether acute or convalescent, the COVID-19 samples came from the United States, Italy and Spain. Sources were T cells, B-cell-depleted T cells, or PBMCs; the material itself was cDNA or gDNA.

The CDR3 covers 19 residues. Unmatched junction bases numbered 19, after V lost 5 bases and J lost 4 bases. CDR1 is SGHVS, CDR2 FNYEAQ, per germline. The rearrangement uses TRBV7-6 and TRBJ2-3; TRBD2 agrees at 9 bases. This receptor was taken from a man older than 75 with COVID-19, enrolled during active disease. The sequenced material came from peripheral blood. The CDR3, as DNA: TGTGCCAGCAGCCTAGAAGCCCTAGGCGGGAGGGCCGCGGCAGATACGCAGTATTTT. This translates into CASSLEALGGRAAADTQYF. Supplemented by reference TRBV7-6 and TRBJ2-3, the full variable domain reads GAGVSQSPRYKVTKRGQDVALRCDPISGHVSLYWYRQALGQGPEFLTYFNYEAQQDKSGLPNDRFSAERPEGSISTLTIQRTEQRDSAMYRCASSLEALGGRAAADTQYFGPGTRLTVL.